This TCR beta chain comes out of a study of T cells in Graves' hyperthyroidism and ophthalmopathy. The TCR beta CDR3 regions underwent amplification using RNA transcripts as the source. First-round RT-PCR with HTBI primers amplified the TCR CDR3 region. TCRdb redid the calling of the multiplex PCR reads with MiXCR, one entry per CDR3 protein. The table includes some 400,000 distinct CDR3 sequences, about a fifth detected once. CDR1 is SNHLY, CDR2 FYNNEI, per germline. V trimming: 7 bases; J trimming: 6 bases; junction bases outside the gene matches: 10. The CDR3 length is 14 residues. The PBMCs were sourced from fresh peripheral blood (about 9.7 ml).

What was sequenced was blood. The gene calls are TRBV2 and TRBJ1-1; 8 nucleotides agree with TRBD1. This clonotype was sampled from a woman aged 18 to 35 with Graves' hyperthyroidism. CDR3: CASTARQGRPEAFF. The CDR3 nucleotides read TGTGCCAGCACCGCCAGACAGGGGAGGCCTGAAGCTTTCTTT.